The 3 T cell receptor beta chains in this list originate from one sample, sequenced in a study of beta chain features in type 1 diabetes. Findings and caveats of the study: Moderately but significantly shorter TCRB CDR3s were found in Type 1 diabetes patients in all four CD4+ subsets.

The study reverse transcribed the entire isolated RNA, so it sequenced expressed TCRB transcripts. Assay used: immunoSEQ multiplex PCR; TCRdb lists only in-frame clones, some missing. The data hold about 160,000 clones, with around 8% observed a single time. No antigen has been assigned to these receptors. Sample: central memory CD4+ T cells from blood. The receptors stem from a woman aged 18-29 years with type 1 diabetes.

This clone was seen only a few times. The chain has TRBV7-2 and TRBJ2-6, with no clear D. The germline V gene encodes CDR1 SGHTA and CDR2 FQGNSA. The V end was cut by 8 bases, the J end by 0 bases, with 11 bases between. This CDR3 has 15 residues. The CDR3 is CASEQDFSGANVLTF. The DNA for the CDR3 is TGTGCCAGCGAGCAAGACTTCTCTGGGGCCAACGTCCTGACTTTC.

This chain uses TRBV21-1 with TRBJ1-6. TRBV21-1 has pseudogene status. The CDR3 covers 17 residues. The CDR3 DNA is TGTGCCAGCAGCCACCTGGAGGGCAGGGCCTATAATTCACCCCTCCACTTT. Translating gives CASSHLEGRAYNSPLHF.

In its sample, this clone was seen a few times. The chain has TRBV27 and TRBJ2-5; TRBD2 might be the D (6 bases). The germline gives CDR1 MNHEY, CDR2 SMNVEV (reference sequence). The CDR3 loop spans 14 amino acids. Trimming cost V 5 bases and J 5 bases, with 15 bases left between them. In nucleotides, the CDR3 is TGTGCCAGCAGTGCCGGAGGGGCCTGGGAGACCCAGTACTTC. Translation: CASSAGGAWETQYF.